This TCR beta chain was captured in a study of human T cells and chemical hapten exposure (dated by TCRdb to about 2021). Describing the broader study: For sensitization, 2% DPC in acetone was applied to a 2 cm by 2 cm area of upper inner arm skin. Throughout the roughly 23-week study period, patients were also given weekly therapeutic DPC doses on the scalp. Patch testing was done on the upper back using Finn chambers containing 0.01% DPC, and results were scored after 6 days according to International Contact Dermatitis Research Group standards. The mostly female patient cohort included alopecia areata with under or over 50% scalp involvement, alopecia totalis and alopecia universalis. Libraries were combined into a pool for sequencing, and differences in TCR yield between samples came mainly from small differences in library volumes within the pool. This study followed changes in the peripheral blood TCR repertoire in vivo during primary and secondary sensitization of alopecia patients to the hapten diphenylcyclopropenone (DPC). Patient blood was sampled pre-sensitization (week 0) and at 2, 6 and about 24 weeks after DPC sensitization. About 29 alopecia patients gave blood for TCR sequencing at one to four time points (pre-sensitization, 2, 6 and 24 weeks).

General study outcomes and caveats: A positive correlation was found between the number of PT1 expanded TCRs and patch test score, with significance reached at thresholds 8, 16 and 32 but not 4. Alopecia, a presumed autoimmune disease, was present in all patients, so the immune response of the patients might differ from that of healthy individuals. DPC sensitization did not change the number of TCRs with a frequency above 1 in 1000, and there was no evidence of changes in global repertoire structure. Compared with pre-sensitization or healthy control sets, expanded TCRs formed significantly more large CDR3 similarity clusters, which is consistent with antigen-driven responses. After repeated subsampling, changes were observed in the strength of the expansion versus patch-test correlation and in the threshold at which the correlation became significant.

CDR1 SGHNT and CDR2 YENEEA were looked up in the germline V gene. V is pared back by 4 bases and J by 5 bases, with 18 bases lying between the germline termini. The CDR3 numbers 16 residues from cysteine through phenylalanine. The only DNA kept is the CDR3, 48 bases in frame from the first base. The library was produced with RACE. Sequencing used a NextSeq 500. During library preparation, unique molecular identifiers were attached to individual cDNA molecules so that TCRs could be counted in a quantitative, reproducible way. From each blood RNA sample, both TCR alpha and TCR beta chains were sequenced. Concerning the study's data processing: The median number of TCRs per sample was 95,638, ranging from 23,224 to 690,600. V, J and CDR3 annotation of the TCR reads was carried out using the Decombinator software suite. For PS versus PT1 abundance plots, all samples were subsampled to the same number of TCRs (28,000). TCRs were defined as expanded if absent before sensitization and observed at least eight times at the 2-week time point. TCRdb trimmed the raw reads at Q25, called clones with MiXCR and kept productive beta chains. Identical CDR3 proteins give one entry, which carries the most common genes and DNA. The V and J calls shown here were made by TCRdb, not taken from the authors' results. This sample lists fewer than 100,000 distinct CDR3 sequences; under 14% were detected once. The ten largest make up 1.5% to 2% of the sample.

This clonotype has only a few counts. What antigen it recognizes has not been identified. Within one base of it there is no much larger clone, and no base qualities were kept. Sample time point, as interpreted from the label and publication: patch test 2, 6 weeks after DPC sensitization. The sample's treatment or condition, from its label and the paper: therapeutic diphenylcyclopropenone sensitization with weekly scalp DPC. At every patch-test visit, the blood draw took place before the patch test was put on. Patients were considered eligible if aged 18 to 70, diagnosed with alopecia and deemed suitable for DPC therapy, and patients were excluded if pregnant. Unfractionated whole blood was collected in Tempus Blood RNA tubes, and total RNA was extracted from that blood.

This receptor was identified in a man between 18 and 29 years old with alopecia areata. Some clones in this sample may be carry-over from other donors' samples. The material was whole blood, obtained in connection with sensitization to the hapten diphenylcyclopropenone (DPC). The sequence is built from TRBV11-3 and TRBJ2-1; the D region may be TRBD1 or TRBD2, each matching 5 bases equally. This receptor carries the CDR3 CASSYITGTGDNEQFF. The DNA is TGTGCCAGCAGCTACATAACCGGGACGGGCGACAATGAGCAGTTCTTC.